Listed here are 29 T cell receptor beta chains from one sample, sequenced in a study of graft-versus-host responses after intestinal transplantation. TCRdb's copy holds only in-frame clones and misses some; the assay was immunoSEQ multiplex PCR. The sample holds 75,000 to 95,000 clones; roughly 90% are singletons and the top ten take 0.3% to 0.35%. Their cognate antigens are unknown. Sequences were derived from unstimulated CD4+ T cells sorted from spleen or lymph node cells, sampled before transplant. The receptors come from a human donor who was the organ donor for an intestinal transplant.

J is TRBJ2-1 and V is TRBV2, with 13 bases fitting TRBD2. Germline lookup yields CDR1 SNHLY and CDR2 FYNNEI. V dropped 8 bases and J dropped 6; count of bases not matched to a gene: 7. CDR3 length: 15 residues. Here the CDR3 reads CASATGLAGANEQFF. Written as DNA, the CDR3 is TGTGCCAGCGCTACCGGACTAGCGGGAGCCAATGAGCAGTTCTTC.

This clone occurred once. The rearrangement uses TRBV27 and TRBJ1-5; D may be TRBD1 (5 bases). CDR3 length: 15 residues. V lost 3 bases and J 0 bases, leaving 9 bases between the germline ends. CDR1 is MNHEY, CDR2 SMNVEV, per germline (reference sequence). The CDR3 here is CASSFDSYSNQPQHF. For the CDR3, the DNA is TGTGCCAGCAGTTTTGACAGTTATAGCAATCAGCCCCAGCATTTT.

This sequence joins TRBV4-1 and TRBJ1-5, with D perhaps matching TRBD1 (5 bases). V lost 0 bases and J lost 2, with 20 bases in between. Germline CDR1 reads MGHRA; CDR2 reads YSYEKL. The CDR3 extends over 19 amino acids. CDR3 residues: CASSQDSVGREGGNQPQHF. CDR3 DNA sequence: TGCGCCAGCAGCCAAGATTCGGTCGGCAGGGAAGGAGGCAATCAGCCCCAGCATTTT.

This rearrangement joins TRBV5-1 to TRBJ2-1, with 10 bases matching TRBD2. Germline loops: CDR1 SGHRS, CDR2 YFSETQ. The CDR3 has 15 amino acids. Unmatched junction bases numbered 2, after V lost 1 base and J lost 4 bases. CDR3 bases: TGCGCCAGCAGCTTGAGGACTAGCGGTTACAATGAGCAGTTCTTC. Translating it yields CASSLRTSGYNEQFF.

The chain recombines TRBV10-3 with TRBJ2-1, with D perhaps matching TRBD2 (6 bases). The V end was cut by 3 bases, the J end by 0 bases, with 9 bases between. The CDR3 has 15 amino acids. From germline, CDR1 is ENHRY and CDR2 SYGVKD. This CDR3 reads CAISDGRGSYNEQFF. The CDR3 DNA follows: TGTGCCATCAGTGATGGGCGGGGCTCCTACAATGAGCAGTTCTTC.

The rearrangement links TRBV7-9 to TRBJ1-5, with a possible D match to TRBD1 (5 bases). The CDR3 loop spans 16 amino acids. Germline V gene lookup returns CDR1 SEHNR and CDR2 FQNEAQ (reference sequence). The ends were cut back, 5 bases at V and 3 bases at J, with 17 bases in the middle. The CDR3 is CASSRSREGFNQPQHF. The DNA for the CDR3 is TGTGCCAGCAGCCGATCCAGGGAAGGGTTCAATCAGCCCCAGCATTTT.

The CDR3 nucleotides read TGTGCCAGCAGCTCCATAGCGGGGGACAACACCGGGGAGCTGTTTTTT. It specifies CASSSIAGDNTGELFF. The gene calls are TRBV7-3 and TRBJ2-2, with 9 bases fitting TRBD2. The CDR3 consists of 16 residues. CDR1 is SGHTA and CDR2 is FQGTGA in the germline V gene. Trimming cost V 4 bases and J 2 bases; bases outside gene matches: 5.

In DNA form, the CDR3 reads TGCGCCAGCAGTGAAGGGACTTATTCACCCCTCCACTTT. Translated: CASSEGTYSPLHF. The V call is TRBV10-1, the J call TRBJ1-6; maybe TRBD1 (5 bases). Germline values: CDR1 WNHNN, CDR2 SYGVQD (reference sequence). With 3 bases removed from V and 8 bases from J, the gap between germline ends came to 8 bases. CDR3 size: 13 residues.

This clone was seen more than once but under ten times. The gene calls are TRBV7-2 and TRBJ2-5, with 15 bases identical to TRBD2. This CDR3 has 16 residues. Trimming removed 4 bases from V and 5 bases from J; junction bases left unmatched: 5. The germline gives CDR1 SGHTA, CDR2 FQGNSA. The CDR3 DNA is TGTGCCAGCAGCTGGACTAGCGGGAGGGGGTGGGAGACCCAGTACTTC. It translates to CASSWTSGRGWETQYF.

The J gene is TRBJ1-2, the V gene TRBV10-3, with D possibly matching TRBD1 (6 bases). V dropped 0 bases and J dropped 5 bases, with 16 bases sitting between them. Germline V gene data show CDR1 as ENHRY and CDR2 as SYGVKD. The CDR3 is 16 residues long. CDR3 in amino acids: CAISESVWYREYGYTF. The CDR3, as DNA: TGTGCCATCAGTGAGTCCGTTTGGTACAGGGAGTATGGCTACACCTTC.

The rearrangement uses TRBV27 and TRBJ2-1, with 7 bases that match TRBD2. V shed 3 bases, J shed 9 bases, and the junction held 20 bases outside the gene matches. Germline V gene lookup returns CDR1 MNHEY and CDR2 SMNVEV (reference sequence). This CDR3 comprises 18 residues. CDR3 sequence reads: CASSLRVVWGEGRSEQFF. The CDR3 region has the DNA TGTGCCAGCAGTTTGAGGGTTGTTTGGGGGGAGGGCAGGAGTGAGCAGTTCTTC.

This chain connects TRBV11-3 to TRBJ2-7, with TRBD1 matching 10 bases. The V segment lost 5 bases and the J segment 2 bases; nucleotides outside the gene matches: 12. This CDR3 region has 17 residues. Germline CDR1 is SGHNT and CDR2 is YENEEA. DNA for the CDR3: TGTGCCAGCAGCGAAGGCAAAGGGACAGGGGTCCCCTACGAGCAGTACTTC. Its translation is CASSEGKGTGVPYEQYF.

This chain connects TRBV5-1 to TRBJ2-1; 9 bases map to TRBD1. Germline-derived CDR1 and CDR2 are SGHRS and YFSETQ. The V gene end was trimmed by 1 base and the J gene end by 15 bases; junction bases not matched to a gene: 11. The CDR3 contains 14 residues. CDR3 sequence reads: CASSLPYTTGGAFF. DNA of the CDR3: TGCGCCAGCAGCTTGCCCTACACGACAGGGGGTGCGTTCTTC.

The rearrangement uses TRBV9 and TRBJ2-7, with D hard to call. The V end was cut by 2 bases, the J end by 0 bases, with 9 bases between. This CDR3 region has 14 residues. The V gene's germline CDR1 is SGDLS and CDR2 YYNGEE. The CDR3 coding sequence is TGTGCCAGCAGCGTCCGGCAGGCCTCCTACGAGCAGTACTTC. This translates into CASSVRQASYEQYF.

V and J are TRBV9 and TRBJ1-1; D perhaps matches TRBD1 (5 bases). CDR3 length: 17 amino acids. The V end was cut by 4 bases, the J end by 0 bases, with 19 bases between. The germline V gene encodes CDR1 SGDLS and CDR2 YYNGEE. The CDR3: CASSPGRGGVLNTEAFF. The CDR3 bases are TGTGCCAGCAGCCCAGGGCGGGGGGGGGTCTTGAACACTGAAGCTTTCTTT.

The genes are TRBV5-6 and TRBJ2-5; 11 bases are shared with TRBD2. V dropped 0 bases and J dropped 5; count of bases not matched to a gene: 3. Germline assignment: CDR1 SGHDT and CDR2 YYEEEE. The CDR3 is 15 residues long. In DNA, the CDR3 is TGTGCCAGCAGCTTGGCGACTAGCGGGGACGAGACCCAGTACTTC. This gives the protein CASSLATSGDETQYF.

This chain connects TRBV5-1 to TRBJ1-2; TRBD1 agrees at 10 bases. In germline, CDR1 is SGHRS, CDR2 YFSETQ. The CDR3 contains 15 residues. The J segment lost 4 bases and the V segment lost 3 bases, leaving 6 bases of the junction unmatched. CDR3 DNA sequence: TGCGCCAGCAGCTCGAGGGACAGGGGATTCTATGGCTACACCTTC. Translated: CASSSRDRGFYGYTF.

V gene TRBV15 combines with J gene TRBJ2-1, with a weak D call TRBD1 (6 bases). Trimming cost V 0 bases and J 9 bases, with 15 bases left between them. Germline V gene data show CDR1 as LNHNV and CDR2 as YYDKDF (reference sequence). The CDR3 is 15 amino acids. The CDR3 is CATSRDKGTFGEQFF. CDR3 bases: TGTGCCACCAGCAGAGATAAGGGGACATTCGGTGAGCAGTTCTTC.

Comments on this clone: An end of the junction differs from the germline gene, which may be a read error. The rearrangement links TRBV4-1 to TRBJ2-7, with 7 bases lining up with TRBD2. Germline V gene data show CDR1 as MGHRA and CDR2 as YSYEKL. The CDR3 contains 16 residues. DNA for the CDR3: TGCGCCAGCAGCCAAGATTTTGGGGGGGATTCCTTCGAGCAGTACTTC. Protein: CASSQDFGGDSFEQYF.

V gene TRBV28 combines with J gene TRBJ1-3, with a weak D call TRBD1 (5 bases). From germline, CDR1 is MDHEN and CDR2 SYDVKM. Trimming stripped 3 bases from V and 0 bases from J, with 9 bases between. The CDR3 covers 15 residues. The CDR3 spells CASSFGGSSGNTIYF. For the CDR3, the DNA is TGTGCCAGCAGTTTTGGGGGGTCCTCTGGAAACACCATATATTTT.

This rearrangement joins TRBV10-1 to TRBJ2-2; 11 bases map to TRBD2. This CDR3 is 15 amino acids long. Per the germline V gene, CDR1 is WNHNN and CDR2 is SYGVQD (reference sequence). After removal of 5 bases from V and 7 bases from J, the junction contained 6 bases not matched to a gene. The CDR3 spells CASSRLAGGVGELFF. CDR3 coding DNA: TGCGCCAGCAGTCGCTTAGCGGGAGGGGTCGGGGAGCTGTTTTTT.

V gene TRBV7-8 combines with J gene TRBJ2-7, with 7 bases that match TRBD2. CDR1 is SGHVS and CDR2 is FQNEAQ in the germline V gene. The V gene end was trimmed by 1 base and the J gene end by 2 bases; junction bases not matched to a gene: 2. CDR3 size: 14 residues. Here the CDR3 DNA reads TGTGCCAGCAGCTTAGAACTAGCGACCTACGAGCAGTACTTC. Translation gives CASSLELATYEQYF.

CDR3 in DNA: TGTGCCAGCAGTGCAACTTTCCTTACAGGGGGAGCTAACTATGGCTACACCTTC. It yields the protein CASSATFLTGGANYGYTF. The chain is built from TRBV2 and TRBJ1-2; 8 bases are shared with TRBD1. V was clipped by 4 bases and J by 0 bases; unmatched bases: 13. Germline V gene sequence: CDR1 SNHLY, CDR2 FYNNEI. The CDR3 has 18 residues.

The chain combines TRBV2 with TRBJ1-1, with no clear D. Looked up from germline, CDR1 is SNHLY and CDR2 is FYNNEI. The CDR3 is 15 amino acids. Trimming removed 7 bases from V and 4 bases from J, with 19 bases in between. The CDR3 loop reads CASTKEGGLRTEAFF. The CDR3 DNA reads TGTGCCAGCACGAAAGAAGGAGGTCTGCGCACTGAAGCTTTCTTT.

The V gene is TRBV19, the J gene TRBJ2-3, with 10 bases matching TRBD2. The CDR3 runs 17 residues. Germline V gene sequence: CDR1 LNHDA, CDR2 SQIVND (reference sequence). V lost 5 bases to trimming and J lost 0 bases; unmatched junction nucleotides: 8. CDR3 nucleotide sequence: TGTGCCAGTAGTCAGCTAGCGGGAGCCTCTAGCACAGATACGCAGTATTTT. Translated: CASSQLAGASSTDTQYF.

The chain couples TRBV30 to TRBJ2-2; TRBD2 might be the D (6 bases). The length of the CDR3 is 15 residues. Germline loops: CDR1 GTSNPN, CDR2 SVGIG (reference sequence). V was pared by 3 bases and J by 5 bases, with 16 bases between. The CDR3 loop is CAWRVGLALTGELFF. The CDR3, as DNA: TGTGCCTGGAGAGTAGGGCTAGCGCTTACCGGGGAGCTGTTTTTT.

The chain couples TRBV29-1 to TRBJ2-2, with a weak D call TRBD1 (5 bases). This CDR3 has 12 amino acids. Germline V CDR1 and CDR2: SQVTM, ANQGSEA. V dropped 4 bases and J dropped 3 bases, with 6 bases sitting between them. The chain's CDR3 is CSVAGHTGELFF. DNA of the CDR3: TGCAGCGTTGCAGGGCACACCGGGGAGCTGTTTTTT.

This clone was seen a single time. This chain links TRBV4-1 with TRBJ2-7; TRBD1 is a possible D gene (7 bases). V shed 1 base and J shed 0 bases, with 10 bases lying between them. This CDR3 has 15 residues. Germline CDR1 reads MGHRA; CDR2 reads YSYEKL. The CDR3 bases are TGCGCCAGCAGCCAAGTGCGGGACAGCTCCTACGAGCAGTACTTC. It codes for CASSQVRDSSYEQYF.

In nucleotides, the CDR3 is TGTGCCAGCAGCTTGGTGGGCAGGGCCCAAGAGACCCAGTACTTC. It encodes CASSLVGRAQETQYF. The chain links TRBV5-6 to TRBJ2-5, with D perhaps TRBD1 (5 bases). CDR1 and CDR2 (germline): SGHDT, YYEEEE. The CDR3 loop spans 15 amino acids. V was shortened by 0 bases and J by 1 base, with 10 bases between the two germline ends.